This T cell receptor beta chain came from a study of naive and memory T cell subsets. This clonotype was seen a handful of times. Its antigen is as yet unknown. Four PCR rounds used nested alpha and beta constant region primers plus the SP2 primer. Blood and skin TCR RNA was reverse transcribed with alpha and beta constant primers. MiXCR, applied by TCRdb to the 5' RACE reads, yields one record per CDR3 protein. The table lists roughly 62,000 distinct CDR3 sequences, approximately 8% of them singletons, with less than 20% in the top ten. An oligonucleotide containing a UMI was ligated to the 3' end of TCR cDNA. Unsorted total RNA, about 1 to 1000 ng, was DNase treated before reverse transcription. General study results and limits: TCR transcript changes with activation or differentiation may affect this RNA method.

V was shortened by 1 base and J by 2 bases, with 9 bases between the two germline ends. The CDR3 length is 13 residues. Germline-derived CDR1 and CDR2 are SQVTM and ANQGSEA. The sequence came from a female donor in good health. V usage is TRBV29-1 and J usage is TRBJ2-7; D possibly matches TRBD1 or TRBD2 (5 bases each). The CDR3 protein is CSVEGLGAYEQYF. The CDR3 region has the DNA TGCAGCGTTGAAGGGCTGGGGGCCTACGAGCAGTACTTC.